The next 15 T cell receptor beta chains were all read from a single sample in a study of Ad26.COV2.S vaccination and SARS-CoV-2 variants. Only in-frame clones appear in the TCRdb table, and some are missing; sequencing was by immunoSEQ multiplex PCR. The data show roughly 300,000 clones, about 86% seen once. Documented treatment: over 15 received Ad26.COV2.S at low or high dose, single or two shots; several received placebo; per-sample allocation not given. After the first vaccine or placebo injection, samples were drawn on day 63. The sequenced sample was peripheral blood, obtained in a trial of Ad26.COV2.S vaccine versus placebo. The origin of the receptors is a person aged 18-65 years who received the Ad26.COV2.S COVID-19 vaccine or a placebo.

This rearrangement joins TRBV7-9 to TRBJ2-4; 10 bases are shared with TRBD1. Germline CDR1 and CDR2: SEHNR and FQNEAQ (reference sequence). J was trimmed by 0 bases and V by 5 bases; bases with no gene match: 7. The CDR3 totals 17 residues. The chain's CDR3 is CASSAPGQGKAKNIQYF. For the CDR3, the DNA is TGTGCCAGCAGCGCCCCGGGACAGGGGAAAGCCAAAAACATTCAGTACTTC.

The chain couples TRBV12-3 or TRBV12-4 to TRBJ1-5; D is uncertain. Trimming took off 6 bases at V and 8 bases at J, with 14 bases between the two ends. The CDR3 is 13 amino acids. CDR3 bases: TGTGCCAGCAGCCCCTTTATTTCGGAGCCCCAGCATTTT. Translating it yields CASSPFISEPQHF.

This chain joins TRBV4-1 and TRBJ2-2; possibly TRBD1 for D (5 bases). V lost 1 base, J lost 10 bases, and 13 bases lay in between. The V gene's germline CDR1 is MGHRA and CDR2 YSYEKL. This CDR3 comprises 14 residues. In nucleotides, the CDR3 is TGCGCCAGCAGCCAAGCCAGGGCAGGGTCGGAGCTGTTTTTT. It specifies CASSQARAGSELFF.

The V and J genes are TRBV9 and TRBJ1-1; no clear D gene. The CDR3 consists of 16 residues. Trimming stripped 2 bases from V and 1 base from J, with 15 bases between. In germline, CDR1 is SGDLS, CDR2 YYNGEE. CDR3 in DNA: TGTGCCAGCAGCGTGGGGATGGGGAATGGGAACACTGAAGCTTTCTTT. Translated, it gives CASSVGMGNGNTEAFF. Together with reference TRBV9 and TRBJ1-1, the CDR3 gives the full variable domain: DSGVTQTPKHLITATGQRVTLRCSPRSGDLSVYWYQQSLDQGLQFLIQYYNGEERAKGNILERFSAQQFPDLHSELNLSSLELGDSALYFCASSVGMGNGNTEAFFGQGTRLTVV.

This clone appeared a few times. The CDR3, as DNA: TGTGCCAGTGGAGCTAGCGGATACAATGAGCAGTTCTTC. Translating gives CASGASGYNEQFF. J is TRBJ2-1 and V is TRBV19; 7 nucleotides agree with TRBD2. Germline V gene sequence: CDR1 LNHDA, CDR2 SQIVND (reference sequence). The CDR3 is 13 residues long. Losses at the gene ends were 8 bases for V and 4 bases for J; bases not matched to a gene: 5. The complete variable domain, with remaining parts taken from reference TRBV19 and TRBJ2-1, reads DGGITQSPKYLFRKEGQNVTLSCEQNLNHDAMYWYRQDPGQGLRLIYYSQIVNDFQKGDIAEGYSVSREKKESFPLTVTSAQKNPTAFYLCASGASGYNEQFFGPGTRLTVL.

V usage is TRBV18 and J usage is TRBJ1-1; D is ambiguous. This CDR3 spans 14 amino acids. Trimming shortened V by 1 base and J by 12 bases, and 18 bases separated the two germline ends. The germline V gene has CDR1 KGHSH and CDR2 LQKENI. The CDR3 bases are TGTGCCAGCTCACCACAGTGGGCTTCCGATCGAACTTTCTTT. Protein sequence: CASSPQWASDRTFF.

V and J are TRBV4-1 and TRBJ2-2; D is perhaps TRBD1 (5 bases). The CDR3 runs 16 residues. Trimming removed 0 bases at V and 3 bases at J, with 11 bases between. The V gene's germline CDR1 is MGHRA and CDR2 YSYEKL. This CDR3 is CASSQEERRDTGELFF. CDR3 DNA sequence: TGCGCCAGCAGCCAAGAGGAGCGCAGGGACACCGGGGAGCTGTTTTTT.

This clone appeared a single time. The CDR3 loop reads CASSLLLSTEAFF. CDR3 in DNA: TGTGCCAGCAGTTTATTACTTAGCACTGAAGCTTTCTTT. V usage is TRBV28 and J usage is TRBJ1-1; D is unclear. Trimming cost V 1 base and J 4 bases, with 7 bases left between them. The CDR3 totals 13 residues. Germline CDR1 is MDHEN and CDR2 is SYDVKM.

The chain uses TRBV4-2 and TRBJ2-2, with D possibly TRBD1 on 8 matching bases. The CDR3 sequence is 16 residues long. V shed 0 bases and J shed 6 bases, with 14 bases lying between them. CDR1 and CDR2 from the germline V gene are LGHNA and YNFKEQ. The CDR3 loop is CASSQDTGGGSGELFF. CDR3 DNA: TGTGCCAGCAGCCAAGATACAGGGGGAGGGTCCGGGGAGCTGTTTTTT.

CDR3 sequence (DNA): TGTGCCAGCAGCCAAGATCTTGGGGTCTCTGGAAACACCATATATTTT. Encoded protein: CASSQDLGVSGNTIYF. The V and J genes are TRBV4-2 and TRBJ1-3; D gene ambiguous. Germline V gives CDR1 LGHNA, CDR2 YNFKEQ. V was pared by 0 bases and J by 0 bases, with 9 bases between. The CDR3 totals 16 residues.

The CDR3, as DNA: TGCGCCAGCAGCCAGGGACCACAGGGGGTGGGAGAGCAGTACTTC. It yields the protein CASSQGPQGVGEQYF. The chain carries TRBV4-3 and TRBJ2-7; 8 bases align to TRBD1. Germline V gene data show CDR1 as LGHNA and CDR2 as YSLEER. The CDR3 sequence is 15 residues long. J lost 7 bases, V lost 3 bases, and 11 bases had no gene match.

The J gene is TRBJ2-7, the V gene TRBV4-3; 7 nucleotides agree with TRBD2. Looked up from germline, CDR1 is LGHNA and CDR2 is YSLEER. The CDR3 contains 17 residues. V shed 5 bases, J shed 4 bases, and the junction held 17 bases outside the gene matches. As DNA, the CDR3 is TGCGCCAGCAGCTCCAAGGTGGCGGGAGATCCACCTTACGAGCAGTACTTC. This encodes CASSSKVAGDPPYEQYF.

The chain is built from TRBV7-2 and TRBJ2-7, with D possibly being TRBD1 or TRBD2 (6 bases each). CDR1 and CDR2 (germline): SGHTA, FQGNSA. V was trimmed by 2 bases and J by 1 base, leaving 9 bases between them. This CDR3 region has 14 residues. CDR3 DNA: TGTGCCAGCAGCTTAAGGGGGGCATCCTACGAGCAGTACTTC. Translating gives CASSLRGASYEQYF.

J is TRBJ1-4 and V is TRBV9; D not resolved. The CDR3 consists of 14 residues. V gave up 2 bases and J gave up 5 bases, with 10 bases separating them. Germline CDR1 SGDLS, CDR2 YYNGEE. The CDR3 spells CASSVGTVNEKLFF. In DNA, the CDR3 is TGTGCCAGCAGCGTCGGTACCGTGAATGAAAAACTGTTTTTT.

The chain couples TRBV5-5 to TRBJ2-1; D not certain. The CDR3 contains 14 residues. Trimming shortened V by 1 base and J by 7 bases, and 12 bases separated the two germline ends. Germline-derived CDR1 and CDR2 are SGHKS and YYEKEE (reference sequence). DNA for the CDR3: TGTGCCAGCAGCTTGTGGCGCTCCGATAATGAGCAGTTCTTC. Its protein product is CASSLWRSDNEQFF.